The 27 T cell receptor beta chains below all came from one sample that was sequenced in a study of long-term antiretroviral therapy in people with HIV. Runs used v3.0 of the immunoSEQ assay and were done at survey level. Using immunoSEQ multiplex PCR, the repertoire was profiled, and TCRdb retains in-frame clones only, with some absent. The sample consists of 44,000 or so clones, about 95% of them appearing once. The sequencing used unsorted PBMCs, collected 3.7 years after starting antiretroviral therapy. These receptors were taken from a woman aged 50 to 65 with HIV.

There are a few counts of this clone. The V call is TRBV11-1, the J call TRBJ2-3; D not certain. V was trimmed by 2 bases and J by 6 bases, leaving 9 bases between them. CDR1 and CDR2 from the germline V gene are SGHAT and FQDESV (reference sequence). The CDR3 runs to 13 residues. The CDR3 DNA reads TGTGCCAGCAGCTTAATGACAACCGATACGCAGTATTTT. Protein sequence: CASSLMTTDTQYF.

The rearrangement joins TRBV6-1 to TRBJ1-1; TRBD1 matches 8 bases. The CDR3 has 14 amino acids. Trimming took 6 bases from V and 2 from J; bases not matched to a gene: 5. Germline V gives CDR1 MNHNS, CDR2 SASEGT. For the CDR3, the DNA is TGTGCCAGCAGCCCAGGACAGGGAAACACTGAAGCTTTCTTT. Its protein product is CASSPGQGNTEAFF.

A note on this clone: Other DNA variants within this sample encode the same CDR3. This CDR3 reads CASSQGGDQPQHF. CDR3 DNA: TGTGCCAGCAGCCAAGGAGGGGACCAGCCCCAGCATTTT. The chain uses TRBV5-4 and TRBJ1-5, with D perhaps matching TRBD1 (5 bases). CDR3 length: 13 residues. Trimming cost V 4 bases and J 7 bases, with 12 bases left between them. From germline, CDR1 is SGHNT and CDR2 YYREEE (reference sequence).

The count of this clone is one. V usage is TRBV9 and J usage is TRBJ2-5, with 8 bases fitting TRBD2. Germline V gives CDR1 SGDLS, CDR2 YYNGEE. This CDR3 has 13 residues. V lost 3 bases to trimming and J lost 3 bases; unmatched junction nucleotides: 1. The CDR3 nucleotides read TGTGCCAGCAGCGCAGCGGGGGAAGAGACCCAGTACTTC. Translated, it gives CASSAAGEETQYF. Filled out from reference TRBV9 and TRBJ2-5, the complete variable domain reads DSGVTQTPKHLITATGQRVTLRCSPRSGDLSVYWYQQSLDQGLQFLIQYYNGEERAKGNILERFSAQQFPDLHSELNLSSLELGDSALYFCASSAAGEETQYFGPGTRLLVL.

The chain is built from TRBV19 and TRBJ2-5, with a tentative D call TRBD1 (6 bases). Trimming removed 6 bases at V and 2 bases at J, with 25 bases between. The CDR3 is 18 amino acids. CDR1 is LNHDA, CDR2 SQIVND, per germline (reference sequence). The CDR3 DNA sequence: TGTGCCAGTAGGTCCCAACAGGGTGGTTCGGGGTTACAAGAGACCCAGTACTTC. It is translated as CASRSQQGGSGLQETQYF.

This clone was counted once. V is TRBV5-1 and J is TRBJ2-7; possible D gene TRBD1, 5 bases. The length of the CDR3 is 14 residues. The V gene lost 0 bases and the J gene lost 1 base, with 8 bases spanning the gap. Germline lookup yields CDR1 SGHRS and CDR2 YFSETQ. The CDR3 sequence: CASSLDGHSYEQYF. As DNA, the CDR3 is TGCGCCAGCAGCTTGGATGGACATTCCTACGAGCAGTACTTC. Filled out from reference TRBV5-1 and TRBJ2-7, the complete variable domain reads KAGVTQTPRYLIKTRGQQVTLSCSPISGHRSVSWYQQTPGQGLQFLFEYFSETQRNKGNFPGRFSGRQFSNSRSEMNVSTLELGDSALYLCASSLDGHSYEQYFGPGTRLTVT.

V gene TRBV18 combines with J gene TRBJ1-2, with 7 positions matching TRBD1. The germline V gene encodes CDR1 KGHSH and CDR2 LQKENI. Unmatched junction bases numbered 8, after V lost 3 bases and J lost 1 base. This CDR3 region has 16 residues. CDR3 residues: CASSPGQATLNYGYTF. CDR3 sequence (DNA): TGTGCCAGCTCACCCGGACAGGCCACACTTAACTATGGCTACACCTTC.

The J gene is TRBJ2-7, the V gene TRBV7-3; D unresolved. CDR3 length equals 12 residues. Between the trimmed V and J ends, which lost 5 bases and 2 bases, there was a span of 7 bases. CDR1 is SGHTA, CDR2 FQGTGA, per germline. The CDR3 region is CASSPWTYEQYF. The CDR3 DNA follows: TGTGCCAGCAGCCCATGGACCTACGAGCAGTACTTC. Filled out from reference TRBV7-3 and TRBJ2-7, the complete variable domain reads GAGVSQTPSNKVTEKGKYVELRCDPISGHTALYWYRQSLGQGPEFLIYFQGTGAADDSGLPNDRFFAVRPEGSVSTLKIQRTERGDSAVYLCASSPWTYEQYFGPGTRLTVT.

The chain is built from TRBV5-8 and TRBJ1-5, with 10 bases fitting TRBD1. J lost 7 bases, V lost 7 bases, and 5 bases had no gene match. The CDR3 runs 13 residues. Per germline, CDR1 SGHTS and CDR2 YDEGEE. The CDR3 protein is CASATGGGQPQHF. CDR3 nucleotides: TGTGCCAGCGCGACAGGGGGCGGACAGCCCCAGCATTTT. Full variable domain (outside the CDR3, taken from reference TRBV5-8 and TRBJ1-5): EAGVTQSPTHLIKTRGQQATLRCSPISGHTSVYWYQQALGLGLQFLLWYDEGEERNRGNFPPRFSGRQFPNYSSELNVNALELEDSALYLCASATGGGQPQHFGDGTRLSIL.

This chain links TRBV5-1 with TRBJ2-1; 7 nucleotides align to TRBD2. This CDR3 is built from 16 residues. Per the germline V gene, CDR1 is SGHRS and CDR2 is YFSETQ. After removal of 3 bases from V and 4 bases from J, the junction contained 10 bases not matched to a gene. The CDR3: CASSSRVGGSYNEQFF. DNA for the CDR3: TGCGCCAGCAGCTCTAGAGTGGGGGGGTCTTACAATGAGCAGTTCTTC. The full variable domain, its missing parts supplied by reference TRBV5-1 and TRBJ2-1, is KAGVTQTPRYLIKTRGQQVTLSCSPISGHRSVSWYQQTPGQGLQFLFEYFSETQRNKGNFPGRFSGRQFSNSRSEMNVSTLELGDSALYLCASSSRVGGSYNEQFFGPGTRLTVL.

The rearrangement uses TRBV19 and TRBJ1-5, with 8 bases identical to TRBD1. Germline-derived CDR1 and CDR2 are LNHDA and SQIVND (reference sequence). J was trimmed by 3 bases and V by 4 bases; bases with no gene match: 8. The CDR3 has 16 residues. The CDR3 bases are TGTGCCAGTAGTACCGAAGGACAGGGCAACAATCAGCCCCAGCATTTT. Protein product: CASSTEGQGNNQPQHF.

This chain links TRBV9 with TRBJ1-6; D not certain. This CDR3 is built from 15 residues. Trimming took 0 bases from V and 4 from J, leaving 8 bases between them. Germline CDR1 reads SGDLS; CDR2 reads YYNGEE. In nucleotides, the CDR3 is TGTGCCAGCAGCGTAGATACGGGGTATAATTCACCCCTCCACTTT. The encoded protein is CASSVDTGYNSPLHF. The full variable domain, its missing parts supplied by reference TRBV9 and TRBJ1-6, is DSGVTQTPKHLITATGQRVTLRCSPRSGDLSVYWYQQSLDQGLQFLIQYYNGEERAKGNILERFSAQQFPDLHSELNLSSLELGDSALYFCASSVDTGYNSPLHFGNGTRLTVT.

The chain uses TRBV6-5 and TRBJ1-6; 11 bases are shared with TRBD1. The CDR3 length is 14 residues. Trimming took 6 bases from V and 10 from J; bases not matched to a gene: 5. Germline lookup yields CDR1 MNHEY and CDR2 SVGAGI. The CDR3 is CASSWTGGSSPLHF. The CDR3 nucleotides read TGTGCCAGCAGCTGGACAGGGGGCAGCTCACCCCTCCACTTT.

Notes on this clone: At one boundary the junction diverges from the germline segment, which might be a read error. This chain's CDR3 is CASSLSGTGGLETQYF. The CDR3 coding sequence is TGTGCTAGCAGCCTATCCGGGACAGGGGGTTTAGAGACCCAGTACTTC. This chain joins TRBV7-7 and TRBJ2-5; the match to TRBD1 covers 11 bases. Germline CDR1 and CDR2: SSHAT and FNYEAQ (reference sequence). There are 16 residues in the CDR3. Using reference TRBV7-7 and TRBJ2-5 for the parts outside the CDR3, the full variable domain is GAGVSQSPRYKVTKRGQDVTLRCDPISSHATLYWYQQALGQGPEFLTYFNYEAQPDKSGLPSDRFSAERPEGSISTLTIQRTEQRDSAMYRCASSLSGTGGLETQYFGPGTRLLVL.

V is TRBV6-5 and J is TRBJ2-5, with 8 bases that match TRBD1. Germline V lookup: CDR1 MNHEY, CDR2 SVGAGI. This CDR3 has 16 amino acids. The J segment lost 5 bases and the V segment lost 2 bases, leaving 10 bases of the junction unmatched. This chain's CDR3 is CASSYHGQGRRETQYF. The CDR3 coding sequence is TGTGCCAGCAGTTACCACGGACAGGGTCGGAGGGAGACCCAGTACTTC.

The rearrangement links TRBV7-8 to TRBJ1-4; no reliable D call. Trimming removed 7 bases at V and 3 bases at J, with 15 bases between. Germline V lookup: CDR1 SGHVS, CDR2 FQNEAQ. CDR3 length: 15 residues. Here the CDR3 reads CASTSRGLANEKLFF. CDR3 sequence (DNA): TGTGCCAGCACCAGTAGAGGGCTTGCTAATGAAAAACTGTTTTTT.

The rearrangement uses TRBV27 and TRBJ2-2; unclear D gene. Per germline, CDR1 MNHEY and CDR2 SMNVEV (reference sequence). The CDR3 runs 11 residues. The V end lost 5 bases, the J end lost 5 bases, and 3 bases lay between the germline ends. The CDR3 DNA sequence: TGTGCCAGCAGTCATACCGGGGAGCTGTTTTTT. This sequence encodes CASSHTGELFF.

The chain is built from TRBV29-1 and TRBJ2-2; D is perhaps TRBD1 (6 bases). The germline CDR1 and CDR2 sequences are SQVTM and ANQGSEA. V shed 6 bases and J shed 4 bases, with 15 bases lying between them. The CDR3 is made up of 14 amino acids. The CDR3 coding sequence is TGCAGCGTACAGGGAGTAGGGGTCACCGGGGAGCTGTTTTTT. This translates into CSVQGVGVTGELFF.

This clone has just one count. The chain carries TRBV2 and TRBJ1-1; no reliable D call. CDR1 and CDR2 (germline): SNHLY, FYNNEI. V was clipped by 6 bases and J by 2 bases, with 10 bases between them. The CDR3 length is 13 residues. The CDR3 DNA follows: TGTGCCAGCAGAGGGTTTACTAACACTGAAGCTTTCTTT. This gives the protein CASRGFTNTEAFF.

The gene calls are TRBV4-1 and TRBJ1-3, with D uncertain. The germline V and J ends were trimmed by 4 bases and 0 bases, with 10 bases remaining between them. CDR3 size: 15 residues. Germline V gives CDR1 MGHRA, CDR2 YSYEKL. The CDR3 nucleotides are TGCGCCAGCAGCCCCGGACGGGCCTCTGGAAACACCATATATTTT. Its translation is CASSPGRASGNTIYF.

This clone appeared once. The CDR3 bases are TGTGCCAGCAAGGACAGGGTGAGATGGGGTGAAGCTTTCTTT. This codes for CASKDRVRWGEAFF. This chain links TRBV14 with TRBJ1-1; 8 bases are a match to TRBD1. V shed 7 bases, J shed 7 bases, and the junction held 11 bases outside the gene matches. The CDR3 length is 14 residues. Germline CDR1 is SGHDN and CDR2 is FVKESK. The whole variable domain, filled in from reference TRBV14 and TRBJ1-1, reads EAGVTQFPSHSVIEKGQTVTLRCDPISGHDNLYWYRRVMGKEIKFLLHFVKESKQDESGMPNNRFLAERTGGTYSTLKVQPAELEDSGVYFCASKDRVRWGEAFFGQGTRLTVV.

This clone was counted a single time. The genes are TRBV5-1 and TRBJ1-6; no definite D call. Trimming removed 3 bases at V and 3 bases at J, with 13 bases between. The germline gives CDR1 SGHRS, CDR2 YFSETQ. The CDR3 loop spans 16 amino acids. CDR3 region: CASSSGGSSYNSPLHF. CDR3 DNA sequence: TGCGCCAGCAGCTCAGGAGGGTCGAGCTATAATTCACCCCTCCACTTT.

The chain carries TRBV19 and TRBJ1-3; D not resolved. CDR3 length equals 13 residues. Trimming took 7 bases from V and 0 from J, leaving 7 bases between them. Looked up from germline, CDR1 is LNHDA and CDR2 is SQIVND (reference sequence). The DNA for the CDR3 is TGTGCCAGTAAGCTCAACTCTGGAAACACCATATATTTT. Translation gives CASKLNSGNTIYF.

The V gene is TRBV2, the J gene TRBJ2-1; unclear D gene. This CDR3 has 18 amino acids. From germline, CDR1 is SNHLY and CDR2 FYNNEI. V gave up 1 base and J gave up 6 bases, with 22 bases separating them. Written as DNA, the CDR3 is TGTGCCAGCAGTGAAGTGGCGCGTGGAGTACGGGCCGGCAATGAGCAGTTCTTC. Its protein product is CASSEVARGVRAGNEQFF.

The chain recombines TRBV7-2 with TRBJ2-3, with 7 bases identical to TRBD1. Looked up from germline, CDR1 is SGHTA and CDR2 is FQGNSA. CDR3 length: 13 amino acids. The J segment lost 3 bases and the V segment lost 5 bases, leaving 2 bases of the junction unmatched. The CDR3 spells CASSEDRTDTQYF. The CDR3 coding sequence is TGTGCCAGCAGCGAGGACAGGACAGATACGCAGTATTTT.

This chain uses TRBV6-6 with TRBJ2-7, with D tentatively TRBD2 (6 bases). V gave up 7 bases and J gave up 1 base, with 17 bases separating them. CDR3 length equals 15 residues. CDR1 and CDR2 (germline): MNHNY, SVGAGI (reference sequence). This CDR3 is CASINVGGNSYEQYF. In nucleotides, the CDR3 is TGTGCCAGCATCAATGTGGGCGGGAATTCCTACGAGCAGTACTTC.

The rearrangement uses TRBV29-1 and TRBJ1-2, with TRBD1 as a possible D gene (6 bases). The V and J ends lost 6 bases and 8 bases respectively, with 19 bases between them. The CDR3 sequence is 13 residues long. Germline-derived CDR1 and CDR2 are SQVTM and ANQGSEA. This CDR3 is CSVPPDRSGGYTF. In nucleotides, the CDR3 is TGCAGCGTGCCCCCGGACAGATCAGGCGGCTACACCTTC.